The rows below give T cell receptor beta chains drawn from one sample of a study of patients and donors after allogeneic stem cell transplantation. TCRdb processed the RT-PCR reads anew with MiXCR; each CDR3 protein has one entry. The sample yields roughly 250,000 distinct CDR3 sequences, about 14% seen once. The sample comprised blood, either unsorted or a sorted T cell fraction (not recorded which). Receptor source: a human donor who was either an allogeneic HSCT recipient or a stem cell or donor lymphocyte infusion donor (not recorded which). It is not recorded whose cells these are; they may come from a transplant donor. CDR3s leave out the opening cysteine and the closing phenylalanine or tryptophan. The order of the fields is V gene, clone size, CDR3 length, CDR3 protein. Clone size is given for some rows only: seen once, a few or many times, or a class if the clone is expanded.

TRBV7-8 | few | 12 | ASSETQGGYGYT
TRBV3-1 | once | 16 | ASSPMRELAGGGDTQY
TRBV2 | few | 11 | ASSSNTDQPQH
TRBV5-6 | . | 13 | ASTVKWGANNEQF
TRBV12-3/TRBV12-4 | many | 12 | ASSFRQGITEAF
TRBV12-3/TRBV12-4 | many | 12 | ASITGTGNQPQH
TRBV4-2 | many | 15 | ASSQAVGDSSYNEQF
TRBV24-1 | . | 13 | ATSDLGVAGETQY
TRBV5-6 | few | 12 | ASRAPSSTGELF
TRBV20-1 | . | 10 | SAMWGRETQY
TRBV12-3/TRBV12-4 | many | 14 | ASSPGQRLEGEKLF
TRBV20-1 | many | 9 | SGVVGREQY
TRBV5-6 | . | 14 | ASSPGTGGIQDTQY
TRBV7-2 | . | 14 | ASSLAPGAMGSPLH
TRBV28 | many | 13 | ASSLMDRKNYGYT
TRBV5-1 | many | 16 | ASSLKTTGSTYNSPLH
TRBV20-1 | few | 14 | SALPSTSGGRETQY
TRBV7-2 | . | 13 | ASSLVGSSNQPQH
TRBV6-5 | . | 14 | ASSYSAGHDNSPLH
TRBV19 | . | 11 | ASSRNRALEQY
TRBV28 | few | 12 | ASSLPGEGQPQH
TRBV7-9 | many | 11 | ASSLPLGGELF
TRBV5-8 | . | 14 | ASSLAGFASYNEQF
TRBV6-1 | many | 13 | ASRSRGGSYNEQF
TRBV3-1 | . | 13 | ASSQGTGANEKLF